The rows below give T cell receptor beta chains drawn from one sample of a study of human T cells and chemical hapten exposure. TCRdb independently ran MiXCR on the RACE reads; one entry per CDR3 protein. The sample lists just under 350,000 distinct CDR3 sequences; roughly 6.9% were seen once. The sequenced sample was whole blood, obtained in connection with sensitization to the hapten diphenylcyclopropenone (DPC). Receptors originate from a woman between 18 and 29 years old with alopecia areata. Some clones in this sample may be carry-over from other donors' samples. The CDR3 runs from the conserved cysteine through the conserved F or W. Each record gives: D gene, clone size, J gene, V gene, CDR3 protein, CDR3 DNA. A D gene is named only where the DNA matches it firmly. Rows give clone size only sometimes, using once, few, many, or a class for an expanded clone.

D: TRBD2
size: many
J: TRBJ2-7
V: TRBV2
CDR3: CASSPSGGFYEQYF
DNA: TGTGCCAGCAGCCCTAGCGGGGGTTTTTACGAGCAGTACTTC

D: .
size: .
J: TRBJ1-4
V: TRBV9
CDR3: CASSVAEGPPNEKLFF
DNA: TGTGCCAGCAGCGTAGCCGAGGGTCCGCCTAATGAAAAACTGTTTTTT

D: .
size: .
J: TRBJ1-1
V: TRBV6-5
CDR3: CASSYRPGHTEAFF
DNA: TGTGCCAGCAGTTACCGACCAGGGCACACTGAAGCTTTCTTT

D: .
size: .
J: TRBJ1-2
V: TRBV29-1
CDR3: CSVDPSGARGYGYTF
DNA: TGCAGCGTTGATCCATCCGGGGCCCGGGGCTATGGCTACACCTTC

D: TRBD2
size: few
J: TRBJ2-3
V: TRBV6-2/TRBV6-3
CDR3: CASSPTGGWTSKADTQYF
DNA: TGTGCCAGCAGCCCTACGGGCGGCTGGACTAGCAAGGCAGATACGCAGTATTTT

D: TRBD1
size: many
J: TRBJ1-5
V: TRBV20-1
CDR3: CSAYQGGNQHF
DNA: TGCAGTGCTTACCAGGGGGGAAATCAGCATTTT

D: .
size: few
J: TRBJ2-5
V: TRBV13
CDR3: CASSLARQVQETQYF
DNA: TGTGCCAGCAGCTTAGCCCGACAGGTCCAAGAGACCCAGTACTTC

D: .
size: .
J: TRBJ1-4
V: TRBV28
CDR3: CASGKVAGYNEKLFF
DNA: TGTGCCAGCGGAAAGGTGGCAGGCTATAATGAAAAACTGTTTTTT

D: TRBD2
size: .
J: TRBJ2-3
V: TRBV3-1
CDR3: CASSQDSGGPGYTQYF
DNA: TGTGCCAGCAGCCAAGATAGCGGGGGCCCCGGATATACGCAGTATTTT

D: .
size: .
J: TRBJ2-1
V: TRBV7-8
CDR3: CASSLEADVYNEQFF
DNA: TGTGCCAGCAGCTTAGAGGCAGACGTCTACAATGAGCAGTTCTTC

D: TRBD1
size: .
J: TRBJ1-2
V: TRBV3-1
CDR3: CASSAPGQGARGYTF
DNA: TGTGCCAGCAGCGCACCGGGACAGGGGGCAAGAGGCTACACCTTC

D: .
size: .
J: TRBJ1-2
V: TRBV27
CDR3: CASSLSSGNYGYTF
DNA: TGTGCCAGCAGTTTATCTTCAGGAAACTATGGCTACACCTTC

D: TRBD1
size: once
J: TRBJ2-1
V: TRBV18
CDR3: CASSPDRAINEQFF
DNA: TGTGCCAGCTCACCCGACAGGGCGATTAATGAGCAGTTCTTC

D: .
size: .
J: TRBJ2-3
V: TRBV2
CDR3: CASVPGASTDTQYF
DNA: TGTGCCAGCGTCCCTGGGGCTAGCACAGATACGCAGTATTTT

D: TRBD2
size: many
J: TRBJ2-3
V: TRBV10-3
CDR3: CAIHPSLAGGTDTQYF
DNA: TGTGCCATCCACCCAAGCCTAGCGGGGGGCACAGATACGCAGTATTTT

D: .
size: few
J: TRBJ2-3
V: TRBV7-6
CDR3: CASAGRFTDTQYF
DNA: TGTGCCAGCGCCGGCAGGTTCACAGATACGCAGTATTTT

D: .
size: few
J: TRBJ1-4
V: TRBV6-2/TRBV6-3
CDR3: CASSQPGGSTNEKLFF
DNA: TGTGCCAGCAGTCAACCAGGAGGATCAACTAATGAAAAACTGTTTTTT